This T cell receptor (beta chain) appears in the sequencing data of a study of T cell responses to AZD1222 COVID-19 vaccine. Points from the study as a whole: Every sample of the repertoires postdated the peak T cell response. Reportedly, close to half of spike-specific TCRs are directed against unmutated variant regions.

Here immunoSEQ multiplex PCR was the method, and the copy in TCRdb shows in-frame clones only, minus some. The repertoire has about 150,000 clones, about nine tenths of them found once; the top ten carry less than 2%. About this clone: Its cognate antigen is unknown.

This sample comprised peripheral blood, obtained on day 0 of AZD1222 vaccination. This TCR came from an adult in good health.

The CDR3 coding sequence is TGTGCCAGCATCACAGGTGGGACAGACTATGGCTACACCTTC. This gives the protein CASITGGTDYGYTF. The V gene is TRBV28, the J gene TRBJ1-2; 7 bases fit TRBD1. Trimming at V came to 7 bases and at J to 3 bases, leaving 8 bases not matched to a gene. The CDR3 runs 14 residues. In germline, CDR1 is MDHEN, CDR2 SYDVKM.